This is a list of T cell receptor delta chains from one sample in a study of human gamma delta and Vdelta1 T cells. The antigens these receptors bind are not known. TCRdb re-identified clones in the PCR reads via CATT. The sample consists of over 5,500 delta-chain clones, over 30% of them appearing once. The sequenced material came from Vdelta1 gamma-delta T cells from blood grown in culture (DOT cells). These receptors came from a human donor in good health. The CDR3 runs from the conserved cysteine through the conserved F or W. The order of the fields is V gene, clone size, J gene, D gene, CDR3 DNA, CDR3 protein. The D gene is left open where the match is weak. Not every row has a clone size; where given, it reads once, few, many or a size class.

V: TRDV1; size: few; J: TRDJ1; D: TRDD3; DNA: TGTGCTCTTGGGGAACTTGGCGGGGATCTTCTGGGGGATACGGGGGATAAACTCATCTTT; CDR3: CALGELGGDLLGDTGDKLIF
V: TRDV1; size: medium-sized; J: TRDJ1; D: TRDD3; DNA: TGTGCTCTTGGGGAACCTGGCCCAACACTGGGGGATACAAGAGCCGTCCTCCCTTACACCGATAAACTCATCTTT; CDR3: CALGEPGPTLGDTRAVLPYTDKLIF
V: TRDV1; size: once; J: TRDJ1; D: NA; DNA: TGTGCTCTTGGGGAACTGGGGCCCTGGGGCCCAGGGTACACCGATAAACTCATCTTT; CDR3: CALGELGPWGPGYTDKLIF
V: TRDV1; size: NA; J: TRDJ1; D: NA; DNA: TGTGCTCTTGGGGAACCCCCCTTCCCAACCACTCTGGGACCCACCCGAGGTCCCGATAAACTCATCTTT; CDR3: CALGEPPFPTTLGPTRGPDKLIF
V: TRDV1; size: medium-sized; J: TRDJ1; D: TRDD3; DNA: TGTGCTCTTGGGGACACTACGGACTGGGGGATAGGGATGGGGTACACCGATAAACTCATCTTT; CDR3: CALGDTTDWGIGMGYTDKLIF
V: TRDV1; size: NA; J: TRDJ1; D: NA; DNA: TGTGCTCTTGGGGAAGCCTACGAATCCCCCCTGGGCCCGTACACCGATAAACTCATCTTT; CDR3: CALGEAYESPLGPYTDKLIF
V: TRDV1; size: NA; J: TRDJ1; D: NA; DNA: TGTGCTCTTGGGGACCGGAATCCTTCCTACGGGCGATGGCGGGGGATACCCACCGATAAACTCATCTTT; CDR3: CALGDRNPSYGRWRGIPTDKLIF
V: TRDV1; size: NA; J: TRDJ1; D: NA; DNA: TGTGCTCTTGGGGGCGGTTCCCGGACTGTTTTTCGGTACACCGATAAACTCATCTTT; CDR3: CALGGGSRTVFRYTDKLIF
V: TRDV1; size: few; J: TRDJ1; D: TRDD3; DNA: TGTGCTCTTGGGGAACTTATGTTACGGGGATACCCCCCCGTCATCGATAAACTCATCTTT; CDR3: CALGELMLRGYPPVIDKLIF
V: TRDV1; size: NA; J: TRDJ1; D: NA; DNA: TGTGCTCTTGGGCCTCGAAGGTACTGGTTATGTAAAACCGATAAACTCATCTTT; CDR3: CALGPRRYWLCKTDKLIF
V: TRDV1; size: few; J: TRDJ3; D: TRDD3; DNA: TGTGCTCTTGGGGCGGCTCGGGGAATCCTCGGCGTGACTGGGGGATACGTCGGTAACTCCTGGGACACCCGACAGATGTTTTTC; CDR3: CALGAARGILGVTGGYVGNSWDTRQMFF
V: TRDV1; size: NA; J: TRDJ1; D: TRDD3; DNA: TGTGCTCTTGGGGAATTCATACTTACTCTGGGGGATATGTACACCGATAAACTCATCTTT; CDR3: CALGEFILTLGDMYTDKLIF
V: TRDV1; size: NA; J: TRDJ1; D: NA; DNA: TGTGCTCTTGGGACTGCCCCTGGACGCTCGGGACTCATCTTT; CDR3: CALGTAPGRSGLIF
V: TRDV1; size: NA; J: TRDJ1; D: NA; DNA: TGTGCTCTTGGGAAGGGGGCTTCTTGTCTCCCGTTCCGGCCCCCCTCGATGATACTGGGCCTGGGCGATAAACTCATCTTT; CDR3: CALGKGASCLPFRPPSMILGLGDKLIF
V: TRDV1; size: NA; J: TRDJ4; D: NA; DNA: TGTGCTCTTGGGGACCAACGGCCTTCCCCTTGGTGGGGGACAGAGGCCAGACCCCTGATCTTT; CDR3: CALGDQRPSPWWGTEARPLIF
V: TRDV1; size: NA; J: TRDJ1; D: TRDD3; DNA: TGTGCTCTTGGGGAACTTAAGTCTCCAGCTGCGAGGGCGCTACTGGGGGATCCAAAGGACACCGATAAACTCATCTTT; CDR3: CALGELKSPAARALLGDPKDTDKLIF
V: TRDV1; size: medium-sized; J: TRDJ1; D: TRDD3; DNA: TGTGCTCTTGGGGAACTCTTGGACTGGGGGAAAAACTATTACACCGATAAACTCATCTTT; CDR3: CALGELLDWGKNYYTDKLIF
V: TRDV1; size: NA; J: TRDJ1; D: TRDD3; DNA: TGTGCTCTTGGGGGCCGATTTCCTATACTACCCACTGAGGGGATACGAAGAGCGAACACCGATAAACTCATCTTT; CDR3: CALGGRFPILPTEGIRRANTDKLIF
V: TRDV1; size: NA; J: TRDJ1; D: TRDD3; DNA: TGTGCTCTTGGGGAAAGTTGGTCCCAAGGGGCCGTACTGGGGGATACCGATAAACTCATCTTT; CDR3: CALGESWSQGAVLGDTDKLIF
V: TRAV29/DV5; size: NA; J: TRDJ1; D: TRDD3; DNA: TGTGCTTACCTGCGGCTACGACGGGGTACTGGGGGATACGCGGAGCCGTACACCGATAAACTCATCTTT; CDR3: CAYLRLRRGTGGYAEPYTDKLIF
V: TRDV1; size: NA; J: TRDJ1; D: TRDD3; DNA: TGTGCTCTTGGGGAACTGGGGGGATACAAAGGGTTGAGGACCGATAAACTCATCTTT; CDR3: CALGELGGYKGLRTDKLIF